The clone carrying this T cell receptor beta chain was recorded only once. Antigen specificity is unknown. Trimming pared 6 bases from V and 10 bases from J, leaving 24 bases between. The CDR3 runs 16 residues. In germline, CDR1 is MNHEY, CDR2 SMNVEV (reference sequence). This sample was taken from a study of identical twins' blood T cells. General study points: Abundant TCRbeta CDR3s overlapped more between twins than with unrelated donors.

Each TCR cDNA library carried sample-specific barcodes on both ends. TCRdb re-derived calls from the 5' RACE reads in MiXCR, one entry per CDR3 protein. The table includes roughly 380,000 distinct CDR3 sequences, roughly 31% detected once. Six healthy women, forming three identical twin pairs, donated samples. The chain is built from TRBV27 and TRBJ1-4; a possible D gene is TRBD1 (6 bases). This TCR was recovered from a woman aged 18 to 55 in good health. The sequencing sample was made of PBMCs. In DNA, the CDR3 is TGTGCCAGCAGCCGTTTGTCCGGGACAATCACAGGAAAACTGTTTTTT. Translated: CASSRLSGTITGKLFF.